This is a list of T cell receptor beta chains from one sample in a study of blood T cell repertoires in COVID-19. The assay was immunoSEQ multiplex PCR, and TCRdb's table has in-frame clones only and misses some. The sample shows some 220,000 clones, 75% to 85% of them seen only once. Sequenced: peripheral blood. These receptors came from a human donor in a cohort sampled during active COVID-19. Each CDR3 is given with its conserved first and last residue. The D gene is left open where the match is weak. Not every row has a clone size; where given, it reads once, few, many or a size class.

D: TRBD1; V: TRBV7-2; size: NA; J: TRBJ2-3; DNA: TGTGCCACAACACTAAGGACAGGGGGCCAAAGGACAGATACGCAGTATTTT; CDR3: CATTLRTGGQRTDTQYF
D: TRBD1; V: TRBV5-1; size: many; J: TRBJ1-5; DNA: TGCGCCAGCAGCTTTTCAGGGGGCGATCAGCCCCAGCATTTT; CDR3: CASSFSGGDQPQHF
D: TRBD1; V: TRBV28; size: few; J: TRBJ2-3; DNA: TGTGCCAGCAGCCCGAGGGACAGGGGCACAGATACGCAGTATTTT; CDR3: CASSPRDRGTDTQYF
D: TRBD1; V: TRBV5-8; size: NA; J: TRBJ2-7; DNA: TGTGCCAGCAGCTCCCGACAGGGGGCTTACTACGAGCAGTACTTC; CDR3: CASSSRQGAYYEQYF
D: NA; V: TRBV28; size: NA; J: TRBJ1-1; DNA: TGTGCCACCCAGGGGAATTTTTTCGCGGACACTGAAGCTTTCTTT; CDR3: CATQGNFFADTEAFF
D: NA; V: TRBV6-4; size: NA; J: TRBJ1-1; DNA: TGTGCCAGCAGTGAGGCGAGGGGGACTGAAGCTTTCTTT; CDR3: CASSEARGTEAFF
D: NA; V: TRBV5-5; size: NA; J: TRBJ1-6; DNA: TGTGCCAGCACCCCGGGGGGACTGAGTAATTCACCCCTCCACTTT; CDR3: CASTPGGLSNSPLHF
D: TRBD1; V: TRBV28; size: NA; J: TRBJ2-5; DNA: TGTGCCAGCAGTTTAAGGGACAGGGGGAAAGAGACCCAGTACTTC; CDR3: CASSLRDRGKETQYF
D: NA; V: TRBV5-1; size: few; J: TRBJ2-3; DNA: TGCGCCAGCAGCACCCACAGGGCGGGGGCAGATACGCAGTATTTT; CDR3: CASSTHRAGADTQYF
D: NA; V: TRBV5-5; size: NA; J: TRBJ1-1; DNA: TGTGCCAACAGCATCGGAAGGGGGGGAGACACTGAAGCTTTCTTT; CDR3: CANSIGRGGDTEAFF
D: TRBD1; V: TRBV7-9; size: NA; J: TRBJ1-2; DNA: TGTGCCAGCAGGGGGACAGGAAGAAGCTATGGCTACACCTTC; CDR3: CASRGTGRSYGYTF
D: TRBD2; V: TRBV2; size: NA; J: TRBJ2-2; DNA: TGTGCCAGCACCCCACTAGCGACCGGGGAGCTGTTTTTT; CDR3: CASTPLATGELFF
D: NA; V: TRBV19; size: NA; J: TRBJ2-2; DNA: TGTGCCGGGGGCCGCGGGGGTGAGAACACCGGGGAGCTGTTTTTT; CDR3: CAGGRGGENTGELFF
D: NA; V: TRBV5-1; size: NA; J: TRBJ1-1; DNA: TGCGCCAGCAGCCCCATCGGGGGGGCTTACACTGAAGCTTTCTTT; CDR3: CASSPIGGAYTEAFF
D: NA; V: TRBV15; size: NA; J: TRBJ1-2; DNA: TGTGCCACCAGCAGAGGGGGCGGGGAAAACTATGGCTACACCTTC; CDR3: CATSRGGGENYGYTF
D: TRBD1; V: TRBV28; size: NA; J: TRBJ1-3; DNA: TGTGCCAGCAGTCCAGGGGGCTCCGGAAACACCATATATTTT; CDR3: CASSPGGSGNTIYF
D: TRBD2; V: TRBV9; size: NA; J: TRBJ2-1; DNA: TGTGCCAGCAGCGTTAGCGGGGGGCTCTACAATGAGCAGTTCTTC; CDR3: CASSVSGGLYNEQFF